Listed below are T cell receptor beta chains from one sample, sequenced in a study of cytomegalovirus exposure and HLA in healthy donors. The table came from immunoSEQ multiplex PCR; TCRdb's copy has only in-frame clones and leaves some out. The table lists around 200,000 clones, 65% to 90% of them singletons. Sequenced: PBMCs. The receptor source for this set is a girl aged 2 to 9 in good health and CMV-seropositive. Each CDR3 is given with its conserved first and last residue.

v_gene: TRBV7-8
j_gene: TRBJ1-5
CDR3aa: CASSERRDRTTEPQHF

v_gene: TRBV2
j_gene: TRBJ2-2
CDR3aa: CASSDEGAGNPGELFF

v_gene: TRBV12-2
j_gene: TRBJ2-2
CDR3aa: CASRFLLQAGVNDTGELFF

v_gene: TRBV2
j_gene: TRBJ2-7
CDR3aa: CASRSTSGIINEQYF

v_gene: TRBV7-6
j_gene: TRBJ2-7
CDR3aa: CASGGGYEQYF

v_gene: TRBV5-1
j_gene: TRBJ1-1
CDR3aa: CASSSFPDSAGTEAFF

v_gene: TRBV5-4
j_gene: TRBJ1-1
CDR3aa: CASSLAGVDTEAFF

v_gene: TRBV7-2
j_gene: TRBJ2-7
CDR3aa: CASSLDRGIYEQYF

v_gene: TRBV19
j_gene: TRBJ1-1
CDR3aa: CASSIGGAGTEAFF

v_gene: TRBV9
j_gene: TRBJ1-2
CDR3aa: CASSVVGGARGYTF

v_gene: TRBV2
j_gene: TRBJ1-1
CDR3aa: CASVQLAQNTEAFF

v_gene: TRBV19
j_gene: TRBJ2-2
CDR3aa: CASTPGNTGELFF

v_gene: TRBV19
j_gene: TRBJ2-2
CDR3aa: CASSASGLAGGELFF

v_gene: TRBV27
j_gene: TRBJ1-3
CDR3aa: CASSLAGGNTIYF

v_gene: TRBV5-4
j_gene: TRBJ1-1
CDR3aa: CASSPNGGTEAFF

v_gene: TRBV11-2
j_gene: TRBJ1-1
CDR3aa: CASSRNTEAFF

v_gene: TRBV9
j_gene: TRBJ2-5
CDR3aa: CASSVGGRVETQYF

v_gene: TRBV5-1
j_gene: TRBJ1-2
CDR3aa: CASSSEGLAGVYGYTF

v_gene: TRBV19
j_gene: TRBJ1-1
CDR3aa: CASSIRGNTEAFF

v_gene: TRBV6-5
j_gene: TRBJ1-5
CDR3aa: CASSGEAGSQPQHF

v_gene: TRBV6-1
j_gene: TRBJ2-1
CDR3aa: CASNGLEQFF

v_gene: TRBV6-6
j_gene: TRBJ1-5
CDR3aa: CASSPHQGALDQPQHF

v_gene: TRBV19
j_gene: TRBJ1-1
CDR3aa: CASSISTATTGMNTEAFF

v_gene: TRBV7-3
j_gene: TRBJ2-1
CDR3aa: CASSLLAGGGYGEQFF

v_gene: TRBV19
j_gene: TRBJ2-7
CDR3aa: CASSSGLYEQYF

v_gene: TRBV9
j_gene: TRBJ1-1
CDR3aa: CASSVGHTEAFF

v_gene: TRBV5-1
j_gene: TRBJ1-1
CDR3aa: CASSLVAGGREVPEAFF

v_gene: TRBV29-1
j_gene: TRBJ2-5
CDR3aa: CSVEGPAGQETQYF

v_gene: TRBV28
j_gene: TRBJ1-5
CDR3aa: CASRRDRSDQPQHF

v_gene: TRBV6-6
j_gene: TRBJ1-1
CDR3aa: CASSGGLGNTEAFF

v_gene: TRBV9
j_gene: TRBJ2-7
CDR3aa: CASSPRDRGRVNEQYF

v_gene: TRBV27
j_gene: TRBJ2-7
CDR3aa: CASSPQGRYEQYF

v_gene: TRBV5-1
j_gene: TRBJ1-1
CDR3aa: CASSGGQSTEAFF

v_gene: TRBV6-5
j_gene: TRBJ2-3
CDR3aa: CASSYSRGVAKYF

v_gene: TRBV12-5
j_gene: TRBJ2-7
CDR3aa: CASGLQVGYEQYF

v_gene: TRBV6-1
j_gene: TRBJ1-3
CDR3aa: CASSSGSGNTIYF

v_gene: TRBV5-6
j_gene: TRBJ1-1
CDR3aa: CASSLILSGQPNTEAFF

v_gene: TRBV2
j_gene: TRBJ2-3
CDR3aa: CASRRSSGVTDTQYF

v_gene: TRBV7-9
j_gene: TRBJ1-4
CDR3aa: CASSLDSKEKLFF

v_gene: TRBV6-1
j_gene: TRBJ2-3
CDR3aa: CASSRDWGSDTQYF

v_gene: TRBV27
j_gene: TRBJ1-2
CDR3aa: CASSSLYDRQGGDYGYTF

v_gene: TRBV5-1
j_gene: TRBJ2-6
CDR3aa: CASSLQATGANVLTF

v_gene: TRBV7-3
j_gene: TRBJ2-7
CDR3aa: CASSPPLDREGTHEQYF

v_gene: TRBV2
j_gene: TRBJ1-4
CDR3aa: CASRDSSTNEKLFF

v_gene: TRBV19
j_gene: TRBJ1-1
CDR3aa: CASSIGLLPSGTEAFF

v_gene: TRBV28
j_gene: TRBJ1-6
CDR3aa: CASGNRGLVGNNSPLHF